This T cell receptor (beta chain) stems from a study of beta chain features in type 1 diabetes. The junction had 10 bases not matched to a gene; V was cut back by 0 bases and J by 6 bases. This CDR3 is built from 17 residues. Germline V gene data show CDR1 as MGHDK and CDR2 as SYGVNS. This clone appeared a few times. What was sequenced were expressed TCRB transcripts, since all of the isolated RNA had been reverse transcribed. TCRdb keeps only in-frame clones here, not all; method: immunoSEQ multiplex PCR. The data contain some 220,000 clones, 9.5% to 13% of them seen just once; the ten biggest clones take up less than 1.5%.

Sequenced sample: central memory CD4+ T cells from blood. The source is a man younger than 35 in good health. This chain uses TRBV25-1 with TRBJ2-3; 9 bases map to TRBD1. CDR3 amino acids: CASSEYRRQGGADTQYF. CDR3 DNA sequence: TGTGCCAGCAGTGAATATAGAAGACAGGGGGGCGCGGATACGCAGTATTTT. The variable domain in full, with the rest retrieved from reference TRBV25-1 and TRBJ2-3, is EADIYQTPRYLVIGTGKKITLECSQTMGHDKMYWYQQDPGMELHLIHYSYGVNSTEKGDLSSESTVSRIRTEHFPLTLESARPSHTSQYLCASSEYRRQGGADTQYFGPGTRLTVL.